These 24 T cell receptor beta chains came from one sample sequenced in a study of cytomegalovirus exposure and HLA in healthy donors. Here immunoSEQ multiplex PCR was the method, and the copy in TCRdb shows in-frame clones only, minus some. The table lists 100,000 to 130,000 clones, 95% of them singletons. Sequencing was done on a sample of PBMCs. These receptors originate from a young woman in good health and CMV-seronegative.

The rearrangement joins TRBV28 to TRBJ1-6; the D gene is possibly TRBD1 (5 bases). The germline gives CDR1 MDHEN, CDR2 SYDVKM. The V end lost 3 bases, the J end lost 12 bases, and 15 bases lay between the germline ends. The CDR3 covers 14 residues. The CDR3 nucleotides are TGTGCCAGCAGTTTTACGGGGGGTATCAGACCCCTCCACTTT. This encodes CASSFTGGIRPLHF.

The chain joins TRBV27 to TRBJ2-1; TRBD2 matches 11 bases. Germline CDR1 MNHEY, CDR2 SMNVEV (reference sequence). The V segment lost 6 bases and the J segment 7 bases; nucleotides outside the gene matches: 5. This CDR3 comprises 14 residues. CDR3 DNA: TGTGCCAGCAGGGCGGGACTAGCGGAAAATGAGCAGTTCTTC. Its protein product is CASRAGLAENEQFF.

The CDR3 DNA follows: TGCGCCAGCAGCTCCCAAGGGACAGGGGGCTTCGGTGAGCAGTACTTC. This translates into CASSSQGTGGFGEQYF. V gene TRBV5-1 combines with J gene TRBJ2-7, with TRBD1 identical over 12 bases. Germline V lookup: CDR1 SGHRS, CDR2 YFSETQ. V shed 3 bases, J shed 7 bases, and the junction held 11 bases outside the gene matches. CDR3 length: 16 amino acids.

The genes are TRBV5-1 and TRBJ1-2; D gene ambiguous. Deletions cut 2 bases from V and 0 bases from J, with 8 bases between. CDR1 and CDR2 (germline): SGHRS, YFSETQ. The CDR3 sequence is 14 residues long. CDR3 bases: TGCGCCAGCAGCTTCGGCGGGGCTAACTATGGCTACACCTTC. Its translation: CASSFGGANYGYTF.

The chain is built from TRBV5-1 and TRBJ2-3, with D perhaps matching TRBD1 (6 bases). The V end was cut by 3 bases, the J end by 2 bases, with 13 bases between. CDR3 length equals 15 residues. Germline lookup yields CDR1 SGHRS and CDR2 YFSETQ. The chain's CDR3 is CASSSYRASTDTQYF. The CDR3, as DNA: TGCGCCAGCAGCTCTTACAGGGCGTCCACAGATACGCAGTATTTT.

The rearrangement uses TRBV30 and TRBJ1-2; the match to TRBD1 covers 7 bases. Germline-derived CDR1 and CDR2 are GTSNPN and SVGIG (reference sequence). The CDR3 consists of 14 residues. Trimming removed 6 bases from V and 5 bases from J; junction bases left unmatched: 12. In DNA, the CDR3 is TGTGCCTGCAGTCATCAGGACAGGATATATGGCTACACCTTC. Protein product: CACSHQDRIYGYTF.

V is TRBV5-6 and J is TRBJ2-7; no definite D call. Germline values: CDR1 SGHDT, CDR2 YYEEEE. The length of the CDR3 is 13 residues. Trimming pared 0 bases from V and 6 bases from J, leaving 10 bases between. The CDR3, as DNA: TGTGCCAGCAGCTTGGTCAGGTCAGGCGAGCAGTACTTC. It specifies CASSLVRSGEQYF.

V and J are TRBV9 and TRBJ2-5, with 11 nucleotides matching TRBD2. Germline V lookup: CDR1 SGDLS, CDR2 YYNGEE. The V gene end was trimmed by 5 bases and the J gene end by 5 bases; junction bases not matched to a gene: 14. CDR3 length: 17 residues. In DNA, the CDR3 is TGTGCCAGCAGTGGAGTAGCGGGGGGGCCAATAGGGGAGACCCAGTACTTC. Its translation: CASSGVAGGPIGETQYF.

This rearrangement joins TRBV27 to TRBJ2-1; possibly TRBD2 for D (6 bases). Germline V lookup: CDR1 MNHEY, CDR2 SMNVEV (reference sequence). The V and J ends lost 3 bases and 0 bases respectively, with 9 bases between them. The CDR3 contains 15 residues. The CDR3: CASSFSGSSYNEQFF. The CDR3 nucleotides are TGTGCCAGCAGTTTTAGCGGTAGCTCCTACAATGAGCAGTTCTTC.

The V gene is TRBV2, the J gene TRBJ1-1, with D hard to call. Germline CDR1 is SNHLY and CDR2 is FYNNEI. The germline V and J ends were trimmed by 6 bases and 2 bases, with 10 bases remaining between them. This CDR3 is 13 amino acids long. Written as DNA, the CDR3 is TGTGCCAGCAGGAGGACTGGAAACACTGAAGCTTTCTTT. Amino acids: CASRRTGNTEAFF.

The chain joins TRBV7-8 to TRBJ1-2; D is unclear. From germline, CDR1 is SGHVS and CDR2 FQNEAQ. The CDR3 covers 12 residues. Trimming took off 2 bases at V and 6 bases at J, with 7 bases between the two ends. CDR3: CASSLNEDGYTF. The CDR3 bases are TGTGCCAGCAGCTTAAATGAGGATGGCTACACCTTC.

This chain connects TRBV5-4 to TRBJ2-5; the match to TRBD2 covers 8 bases. The CDR3 contains 15 residues. Germline assignment: CDR1 SGHNT and CDR2 YYREEE (reference sequence). With 4 bases clipped from V and 0 bases from J, the junction kept 5 bases outside the gene matches. The CDR3 sequence: CASSRPGLDQETQYF. The CDR3 DNA sequence: TGTGCCAGCAGCCGACCGGGACTAGACCAAGAGACCCAGTACTTC.

The rearrangement links TRBV4-2 to TRBJ2-7; 7 bases agree with TRBD1. The CDR3 is made up of 14 amino acids. CDR1 LGHNA and CDR2 YNFKEQ come from the germline V gene. J gave up 3 bases and V 1 base, and 3 bases lay outside the gene matches. The CDR3 bases are TGTGCCAGCAGCCAAGTGGCAGGGGGCTACGAGCAGTACTTC. Its translation is CASSQVAGGYEQYF.

The genes are TRBV7-9 and TRBJ1-4, with 7 bases identical to TRBD1. With V trimmed by 5 bases and J by 8 bases, 11 bases remained unmatched. Germline CDR1 reads SEHNR; CDR2 reads FQNEAQ (reference sequence). The CDR3 sequence is 15 residues long. The CDR3 loop reads CASSQTGEVREKLFF. DNA for the CDR3: TGTGCCAGCAGCCAAACAGGGGAAGTGAGGGAAAAACTGTTTTTT.

The gene calls are TRBV5-4 and TRBJ2-1; TRBD2 matches 9 bases. The CDR3 totals 15 residues. The V gene's germline CDR1 is SGHNT and CDR2 YYREEE (reference sequence). The J segment lost 6 bases and the V segment lost 4 bases, leaving 8 bases of the junction unmatched. CDR3 in DNA: TGTGCCAGCAGCGGCGGGGGGGGGCTCGGCAATGAGCAGTTCTTC. Residues: CASSGGGGLGNEQFF.

The chain recombines TRBV6-6 with TRBJ1-5; D gene uncertain. V was cut by 7 bases and J by 3 bases, with 13 bases left in between. This CDR3 comprises 14 residues. Germline values: CDR1 MNHNY, CDR2 SVGAGI (reference sequence). The CDR3 spells CASTRTPHNQPQHF. As DNA, the CDR3 is TGTGCCAGCACCCGTACACCCCACAATCAGCCCCAGCATTTT.

The chain links TRBV11-1 to TRBJ2-7; 12 bases map to TRBD2. The ends lost 5 bases at V and 2 bases at J; junction bases unmatched: 4. The CDR3 consists of 15 residues. The germline gives CDR1 SGHAT, CDR2 FQDESV (reference sequence). CDR3 sequence (DNA): TGTGCCAGCAGCCCAAGGACTAGCGGGACCTACGAGCAGTACTTC. It is translated as CASSPRTSGTYEQYF.

The chain joins TRBV29-1 to TRBJ1-2, with 9 nucleotides matching TRBD1. V was clipped by 7 bases and J by 4 bases; unmatched bases: 10. The CDR3 loop spans 14 amino acids. Germline CDR1 SQVTM, CDR2 ANQGSEA. The CDR3 DNA reads as TGCAGCGACGGTGGACAGGGGCCTCTCTATGGCTACACCTTC. It is translated as CSDGGQGPLYGYTF.

The rearrangement links TRBV7-9 to TRBJ2-7, with a weak D call TRBD2 (7 bases). Germline CDR1 reads SEHNR; CDR2 reads FQNEAQ (reference sequence). The CDR3 runs 15 residues. With 4 bases removed from V and 5 bases from J, the gap between germline ends came to 18 bases. This chain's CDR3 is CASSYSTGGRDEQYF. The CDR3 DNA reads TGTGCCAGCAGCTATTCCACGGGGGGCAGGGACGAGCAGTACTTC.

This clone was counted once. This sequence joins TRBV7-3 and TRBJ2-1; TRBD2 matches 7 bases. V shed 2 bases, J shed 4 bases, and the junction held 8 bases outside the gene matches. The CDR3 has 16 amino acids. Germline V gives CDR1 SGHTA, CDR2 FQGTGA. In nucleotides, the CDR3 is TGTGCCAGCAGCTTAGAAGGGTGGGGGGGATACAATGAGCAGTTCTTC. Encoded protein: CASSLEGWGGYNEQFF.

This chain joins TRBV2 and TRBJ2-3, with TRBD2 identical over 13 bases. The CDR3 totals 17 residues. Per the germline V gene, CDR1 is SNHLY and CDR2 is FYNNEI. The J segment lost 5 bases and the V segment lost 6 bases, leaving 11 bases of the junction unmatched. Here the CDR3 DNA reads TGTGCCAGCAGAGCAGGACTAGCGGGGGCCGTGGTAGATACGCAGTATTTT. Protein sequence: CASRAGLAGAVVDTQYF.

The chain uses TRBV9 and TRBJ1-2; 7 positions agree with TRBD1. The germline gives CDR1 SGDLS, CDR2 YYNGEE. The V gene end was trimmed by 6 bases and the J gene end by 8 bases; junction bases not matched to a gene: 16. CDR3 size: 15 residues. The CDR3 DNA sequence: TGTGCCAGCACCAGGGGGTCAGACGTTGTTTCGGGCTACACCTTC. It translates to CASTRGSDVVSGYTF.

This clone occurred a few times. The chain employs TRBV28 and TRBJ2-5; 10 nucleotides agree with TRBD2. Germline CDR1 MDHEN, CDR2 SYDVKM. The CDR3 covers 16 residues. V lost 1 base and J lost 4; bases outside the gene matches: 6. CDR3 residues: CASSLLPSGGGETQYF. The CDR3 nucleotides are TGTGCCAGCAGTTTATTGCCTAGCGGGGGAGGAGAGACCCAGTACTTC.

The rearrangement uses TRBV4-2 and TRBJ2-1; 12 bases agree with TRBD2. Germline loops: CDR1 LGHNA, CDR2 YNFKEQ. The ends lost 4 bases at V and 2 bases at J; junction bases unmatched: 9. This CDR3 contains 18 residues. CDR3 protein: CASSPGRTSGEAYNEQFF. In DNA form, the CDR3 reads TGTGCCAGCAGCCCCGGCCGGACTAGCGGGGAAGCCTACAATGAGCAGTTCTTC.